This TCR beta chain was sequenced in a study of T cells in Graves' hyperthyroidism and ophthalmopathy. In the study overall: Pretreatment peripheral blood was obtained at initial diagnosis.

Amplified regions were TCR beta CDR3 sequences from RNA transcripts. Using the HTBI primer set, a first-round RT-PCR was run on the TCR CDR3. One entry per CDR3 protein, called by TCRdb with MiXCR from the multiplex PCR reads. Counted here are some 490,000 distinct CDR3 sequences, about 16% occurring once; the ten biggest clones make up 29%. Germline assignment: CDR1 SNHLY and CDR2 FYNNEI. With 1 base clipped from V and 6 bases from J, the junction kept 5 bases outside the gene matches. This CDR3 is 15 amino acids long. This clonotype was recorded many times. Its antigen is undetermined. Study-wide results and limits: Blood also held most thyroid clonotypes expanded beyond 0.001.

Specimen: blood. This chain joins TRBV2 and TRBJ2-4; 8 bases are a match to TRBD2. The TCR sequence derives from a woman aged 25 to 39 with Graves' ophthalmopathy. Here the CDR3 reads CASSEGTGGGNIQYF. In DNA form, the CDR3 reads TGTGCCAGCAGTGAAGGGACCGGGGGGGGAAACATTCAGTACTTC.